The sequence of this TCR beta chain was determined in a study of shared clonotypes between healthy human individuals. Study-wide results and limits: Sequencing of the sorted subsets was shown by rarefaction to be incomplete despite large depth. Estimated richness was generally greater in naive than memory subsets. Lower generation probabilities were found for non-shared clonotypes than for those shared by all four donors.

Source study methods: Junction-only immunoSEQ data arrived without quality scores, meaning filtering differed. Produced via immunoSEQ multiplex PCR; TCRdb's table is partial and in-frame only. That table furnishes V, J and clone size, whereas the DNA furnished D and trimming. The sample carries 2 million to 2.5 million clones, 80% to 95% recorded once. Concerning this clone: No antigen is known for it.

After removal of 4 bases from V and 1 base from J, the junction contained 4 bases not matched to a gene. This CDR3 is 15 amino acids long. Germline CDR1 and CDR2: SGHTA and FQGNSA. The sequenced sample was naive CD4+ T cells from PBMCs. Subset described: CD45RA+ positively selected. This chain joins TRBV7-2 and TRBJ1-5; 7 bases map to TRBD1. This receptor was taken from a man between 18 and 29 years old in good health. Some clones in this sample may be carry-over from other donors' samples. CDR3 DNA sequence: TGTGCCAGCAGCTCTGGGGACAGCAGCAATCAGCCCCAGCATTTT. Encoded protein: CASSSGDSSNQPQHF.